The 5 T cell receptor beta chains below come from one sample, sequenced in a study of blood T cell repertoires in COVID-19 (TCRdb year 2020). Library creation used the immunoSEQ multiplex PCR assay. The immuneACCESS repertoire file appears here via TCRdb, limited to in-frame rearrangements. These files lack a portion of the clones; in checked studies, under half of the deficit traces to unresolved V genes, and the cause of the others is not known. The sample includes 70,000 to 90,000 clones, with around 85% observed a single time. Around a tenth of the sample lies in the top ten. Sequencing used peripheral blood. The receptor set was obtained from a man aged 45-60 years with COVID-19, enrolled during active disease.

The rearrangement uses TRBV2 and TRBJ1-1; TRBD1 matches at 8 bases. This CDR3 region has 14 residues. V shed 4 bases and J 5 bases; nucleotides not matched to a gene: 6. The germline V gene has CDR1 SNHLY and CDR2 FYNNEI. CDR3 bases: TGTGCCAGCAGTGTTCAGGGGGCGCGAACTGAAGCTTTCTTT. This codes for CASSVQGARTEAFF. Filled out from reference TRBV2 and TRBJ1-1, the complete variable domain reads EPEVTQTPSHQVTQMGQEVILRCVPISNHLYFYWYRQILGQKVEFLVSFYNNEISEKSEIFDDQFSVERPDGSNFTLKIRSTKLEDSAMYFCASSVQGARTEAFFGQGTRLTVV.

The J gene is TRBJ1-4, the V gene TRBV10-3; no clear D gene. CDR1 is ENHRY, CDR2 SYGVKD, per germline. The CDR3 consists of 13 residues. The germline V and J ends were trimmed by 11 bases and 7 bases, with 17 bases remaining between them. DNA for the CDR3: TGTGCCTCCGCCCCGACACGGGGTGAAAAACTGTTTTTT. The encoded protein is CASAPTRGEKLFF.

The V gene is TRBV9, the J gene TRBJ1-2, with a tentative D call TRBD1 (6 bases). This CDR3 has 13 amino acids. Per germline, CDR1 SGDLS and CDR2 YYNGEE. V dropped 4 bases and J dropped 7 bases, with 14 bases sitting between them. The CDR3: CASSSLGGAGYTF. The CDR3 nucleotides are TGTGCCAGCAGCTCCCTAGGGGGTGCTGGCTACACCTTC.

The gene calls are TRBV27 and TRBJ2-3; TRBD2 matches at 14 bases. Germline V gives CDR1 MNHEY, CDR2 SMNVEV (reference sequence). V dropped 5 bases and J dropped 3; count of bases not matched to a gene: 4. CDR3 length: 16 residues. The CDR3 DNA reads as TGTGCCAGCAGTCCTAGGACTAGCGGGAGGACAGATACGCAGTATTTT. It yields the protein CASSPRTSGRTDTQYF.

The chain employs TRBV19 and TRBJ2-6, with a weak D call TRBD2 (7 bases). In germline, CDR1 is LNHDA, CDR2 SQIVND (reference sequence). The CDR3 extends over 17 amino acids. V was cut by 3 bases and J by 3 bases, with 15 bases left in between. Here the CDR3 reads CASSMRGGADGANVLTF. The CDR3 DNA follows: TGTGCCAGTAGTATGAGGGGGGGAGCTGATGGGGCCAACGTCCTGACTTTC.